This entry lists 20 T cell receptor beta chains sequenced from one sample in a study of human CD8 memory T cell subsets. UMI-labeled 5' RACE produced the TCR beta libraries. TCRdb re-called the 5' RACE reads and gives one entry per CDR3 protein, without DNA. The sample holds under 6,500 distinct CDR3 sequences. Sequenced: CD8+ effector memory T cells (TEM) sorted from PBMCs. Indicated subset: effector memory CD8 T cells, CCR7- CD45RO+ CD95+. The receptor set was obtained from a human donor in good health.

The chain combines TRBV28 with TRBJ1-1. This CDR3 is 14 amino acids long. Germline V gives CDR1 MDHEN, CDR2 SYDVKM. CDR3 loop: CASMGPALGTEAFF. The whole variable domain, remainder taken from reference TRBV28 and TRBJ1-1, is DVKVTQSSRYLVKRTGEKVFLECVQDMDHENMFWYRQDPGLGLRLIYFSYDVKMKEKGDIPEGYSVSREKKERFSLILESASTNQTSMYLCASMGPALGTEAFFGQGTRLTVV.

The chain couples TRBV6-1 to TRBJ2-3. This CDR3 has 13 residues. In germline, CDR1 is MNHNS, CDR2 SASEGT. The CDR3 here is CASSGTATDTQYF.

This clonotype is identified as medium-sized (0.01 to 0.1%) from frequency. This chain links TRBV9 with TRBJ2-7; the D call from TCRdb, TRBD1, cannot be confirmed without DNA. Germline V gene data show CDR1 as SGDLS and CDR2 as YYNGEE. The CDR3 contains 17 residues. This chain's CDR3 is CASSSPRGEQRSYEQYF.

The chain is built from TRBV15 and TRBJ2-3; the TRBD1 assignment by TCRdb is unverifiable without DNA. The CDR3 spans 15 residues. Germline V CDR1 and CDR2: LNHNV, YYDKDF (reference sequence). The CDR3 reads CATSRARSGPDTQYF. Drawing the rest from reference TRBV15 and TRBJ2-3, the complete variable domain is DAMVIQNPRYQVTQFGKPVTLSCSQTLNHNVMYWYQQKSSQAPKLLFHYYDKDFNNEADTPDNFQSRRPNTSFCFLDIRSPGLGDTAMYLCATSRARSGPDTQYFGPGTRLTVL.

The V call is TRBV10-3, the J call TRBJ1-2. This CDR3 has 12 amino acids. Germline V gene sequence: CDR1 ENHRY, CDR2 SYGVKD. Here the CDR3 reads CAISEENYGYTF.

The chain employs TRBV7-2 and TRBJ2-3; TCRdb's D gene call, TRBD1, goes unchecked for lack of DNA. The germline CDR1 and CDR2 sequences are SGHTA and FQGNSA. CDR3 length equals 18 residues. CDR3 amino acids: CASSLTTGTPDLPDTQYF.

This clonotype is classed as medium-sized by frequency. V is TRBV12-3 or TRBV12-4 and J is TRBJ1-2; with no DNA, the TCRdb D assignment of TRBD1 cannot be verified. The CDR3 loop spans 12 amino acids. This CDR3 is CASSQDSWGYTF.

Considering frequency, this clonotype is large. J is TRBJ2-1 and V is TRBV6-2 or TRBV6-3; checking the TCRdb D call of TRBD1 is not possible without DNA. CDR3 size: 14 residues. The germline gives CDR1 MNHEY, CDR2 SVGEGT. This chain's CDR3 is CASSYSRWGHEQFF.

The chain is built from TRBV28 and TRBJ2-1; TCRdb lists TRBD2, though no DNA is available to test this call. The CDR3 runs to 17 residues. CDR1 MDHEN and CDR2 SYDVKM come from the germline V gene. CDR3 protein: CASRRSGLAPSYNEQFF.

V usage is TRBV12-3 or TRBV12-4 and J usage is TRBJ2-3. The CDR3 has 12 amino acids. The CDR3 loop is CASSLYSDTQYF.

The chain joins TRBV5-1 to TRBJ2-3. CDR3 size: 14 residues. Germline V lookup: CDR1 SGHRS, CDR2 YFSETQ. This CDR3 is CASRLGYPTDTQYF.

This chain links TRBV28 with TRBJ1-4; the D call of TRBD1 rests on TCRdb alone, since no DNA is present to check it. The V gene's germline CDR1 is MDHEN and CDR2 SYDVKM. This CDR3 is 15 amino acids long. CDR3 sequence reads: CASSLSSGANEKLFF.

This clonotype is classed as medium-sized (0.01 to 0.1%) by frequency. The chain couples TRBV5-6 to TRBJ2-5; TCRdb outputs TRBD2, but without DNA this stays unchecked. From germline, CDR1 is SGHDT and CDR2 YYEEEE. The CDR3 sequence is 16 residues long. The CDR3 loop is CASSWATGGRQETQYF.

The J gene is TRBJ2-1, the V gene TRBV6-4; TCRdb's D gene call, TRBD1, goes unchecked for lack of DNA. Germline loops: CDR1 MRHNA, CDR2 SNTAGT. The CDR3 runs 15 residues. CDR3 sequence reads: CASSPGQGFTNEQFF.

The J gene is TRBJ1-6, the V gene TRBV6-1. CDR1 MNHNS and CDR2 SASEGT come from the germline V gene. The CDR3 consists of 14 residues. Here the CDR3 reads CASSEDIFNSPLHF.

J is TRBJ1-1 and V is TRBV7-9. This CDR3 is 12 amino acids long. Per germline, CDR1 SEHNR and CDR2 FQNEAQ (reference sequence). CDR3 sequence reads: CASSPLVTEAFF.

This clonotype is identified as medium-sized from frequency. The chain carries TRBV7-2 and TRBJ2-4. This CDR3 contains 15 residues. Germline-derived CDR1 and CDR2 are SGHTA and FQGNSA. The chain's CDR3 is CASSQPVLAKNIQYF.

The rearrangement joins TRBV9 to TRBJ2-1; TCRdb's D call of TRBD2 is untestable without DNA. The V gene's germline CDR1 is SGDLS and CDR2 YYNGEE. This CDR3 is 16 amino acids long. This chain's CDR3 is CASSVSGRVENNEQFF.

This clonotype counts as medium-sized by frequency. This chain connects TRBV11-2 to TRBJ2-7. The CDR3 contains 14 residues. CDR1 SGHAT and CDR2 FQNNGV come from the germline V gene. The CDR3 is CASSLYSESYEQYF.

V usage is TRBV10-2 and J usage is TRBJ2-1; the D gene TCRdb calls, TRBD1, cannot be checked with no DNA. The CDR3 is made up of 13 amino acids. Germline assignment: CDR1 WSHSY and CDR2 SAAADI. CDR3 residues: CASSATEYNEQFF.